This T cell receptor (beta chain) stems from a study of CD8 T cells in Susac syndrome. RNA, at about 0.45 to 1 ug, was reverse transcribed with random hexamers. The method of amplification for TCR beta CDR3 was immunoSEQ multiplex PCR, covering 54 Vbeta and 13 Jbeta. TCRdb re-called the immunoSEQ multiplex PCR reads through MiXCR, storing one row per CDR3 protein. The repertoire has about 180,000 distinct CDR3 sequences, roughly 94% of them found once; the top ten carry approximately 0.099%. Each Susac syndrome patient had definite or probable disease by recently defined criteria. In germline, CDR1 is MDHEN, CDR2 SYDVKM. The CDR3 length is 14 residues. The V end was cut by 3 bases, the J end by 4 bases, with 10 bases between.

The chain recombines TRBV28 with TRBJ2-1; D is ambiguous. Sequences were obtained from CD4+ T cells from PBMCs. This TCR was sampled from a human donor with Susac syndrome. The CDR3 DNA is TGTGCCAGCAGTTTGGCGGAAGAATACAATGAGCAGTTCTTC. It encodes CASSLAEEYNEQFF. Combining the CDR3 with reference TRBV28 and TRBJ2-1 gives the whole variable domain DVKVTQSSRYLVKRTGEKVFLECVQDMDHENMFWYRQDPGLGLRLIYFSYDVKMKEKGDIPEGYSVSREKKERFSLILESASTNQTSMYLCASSLAEEYNEQFFGPGTRLTVL.